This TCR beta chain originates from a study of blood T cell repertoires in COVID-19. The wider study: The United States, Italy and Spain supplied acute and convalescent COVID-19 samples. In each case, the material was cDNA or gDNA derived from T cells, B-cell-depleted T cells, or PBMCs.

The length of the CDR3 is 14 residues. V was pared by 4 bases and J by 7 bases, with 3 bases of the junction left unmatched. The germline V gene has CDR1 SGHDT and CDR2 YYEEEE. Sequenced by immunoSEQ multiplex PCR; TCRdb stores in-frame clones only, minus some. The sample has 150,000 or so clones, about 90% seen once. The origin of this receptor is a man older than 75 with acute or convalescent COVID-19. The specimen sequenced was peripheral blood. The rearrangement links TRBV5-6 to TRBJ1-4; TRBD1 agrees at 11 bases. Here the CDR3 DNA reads TGTGCCAGCAGCCGGACAGGGGGCGGTGAAAAACTGTTTTTT. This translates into CASSRTGGGEKLFF.